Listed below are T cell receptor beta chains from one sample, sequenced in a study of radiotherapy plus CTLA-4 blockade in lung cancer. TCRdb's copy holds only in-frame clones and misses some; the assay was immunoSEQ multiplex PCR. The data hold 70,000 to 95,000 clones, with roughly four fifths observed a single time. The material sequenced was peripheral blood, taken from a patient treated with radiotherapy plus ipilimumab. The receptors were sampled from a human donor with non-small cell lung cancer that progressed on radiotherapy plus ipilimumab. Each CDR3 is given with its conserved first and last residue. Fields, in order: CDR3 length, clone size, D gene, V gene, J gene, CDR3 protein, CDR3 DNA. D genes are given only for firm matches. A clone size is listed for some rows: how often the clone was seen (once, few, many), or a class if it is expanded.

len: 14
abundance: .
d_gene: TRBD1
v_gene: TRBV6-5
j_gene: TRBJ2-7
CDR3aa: CASRSDRWGYEQYF
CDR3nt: TGTGCCAGCAGGTCGGACAGGTGGGGTTACGAGCAGTACTTC

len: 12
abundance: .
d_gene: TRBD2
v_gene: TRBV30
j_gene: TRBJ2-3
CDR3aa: CAWSPPGLVQYF
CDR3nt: TGTGCCTGGAGCCCCCCGGGACTAGTCCAGTATTTT

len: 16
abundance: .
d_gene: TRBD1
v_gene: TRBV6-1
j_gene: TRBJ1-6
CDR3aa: CASSDDYRGLNSPLHF
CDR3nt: TGTGCCAGCAGTGACGATTACAGGGGGCTTAATTCACCCCTCCACTTT

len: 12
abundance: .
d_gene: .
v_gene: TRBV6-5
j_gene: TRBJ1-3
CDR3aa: CASSRAGNTIYF
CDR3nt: TGTGCCAGCAGTCGAGCTGGAAACACCATATATTTT

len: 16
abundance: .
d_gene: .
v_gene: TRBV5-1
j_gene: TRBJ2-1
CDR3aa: CASSSIGGNSYNEQFF
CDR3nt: TGCGCCAGCAGCTCGATTGGAGGCAACTCCTACAATGAGCAGTTCTTC

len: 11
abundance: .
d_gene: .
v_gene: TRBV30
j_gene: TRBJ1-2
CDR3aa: CAQLASYGYTF
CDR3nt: TGTGCCCAACTGGCTAGCTATGGCTACACCTTC

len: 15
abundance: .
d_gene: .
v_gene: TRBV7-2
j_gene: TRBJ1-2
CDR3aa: CASSLRRGDYYGYTF
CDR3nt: TGTGCCAGCAGCTTAAGGAGGGGCGACTACTATGGCTACACCTTC

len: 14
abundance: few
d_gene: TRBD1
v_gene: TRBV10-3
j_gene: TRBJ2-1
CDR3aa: CANSRDRGSGEQFF
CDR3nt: TGTGCCAACTCGAGAGACAGGGGAAGTGGTGAGCAGTTCTTC

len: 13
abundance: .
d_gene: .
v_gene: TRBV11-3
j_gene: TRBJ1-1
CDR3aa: CASSLVRDTEAFF
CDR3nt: TGTGCCAGCAGCTTAGTCAGGGACACTGAAGCTTTCTTT

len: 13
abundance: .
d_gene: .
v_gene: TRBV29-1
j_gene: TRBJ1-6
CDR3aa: CSVSAGANSPLHF
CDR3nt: TGCAGCGTATCTGCGGGTGCCAATTCACCCCTCCACTTT

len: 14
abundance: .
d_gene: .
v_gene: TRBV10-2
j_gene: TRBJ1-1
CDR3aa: CASSVGGENTEAFF
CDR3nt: TGCGCCAGCAGTGTGGGCGGGGAAAACACTGAAGCTTTCTTT

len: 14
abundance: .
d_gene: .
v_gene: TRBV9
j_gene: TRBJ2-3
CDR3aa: CASTQPGLTDTQYF
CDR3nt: TGTGCCAGCACCCAACCGGGACTTACAGATACGCAGTATTTT

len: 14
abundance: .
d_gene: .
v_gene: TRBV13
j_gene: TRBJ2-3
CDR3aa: CASSYGSLGDTQYF
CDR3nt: TGTGCCAGCAGCTACGGCTCATTGGGGGATACGCAGTATTTT

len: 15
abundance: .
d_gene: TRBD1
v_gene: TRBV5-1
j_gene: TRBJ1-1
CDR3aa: CASSFDRVMNTEAFF
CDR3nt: TGCGCCAGCAGCTTTGACAGGGTCATGAACACTGAAGCTTTCTTT

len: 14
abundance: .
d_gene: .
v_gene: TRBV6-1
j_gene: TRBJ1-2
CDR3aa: CASSEVTRSDGYTF
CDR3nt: TGTGCCAGCAGTGAAGTGACTAGATCCGATGGCTACACCTTC

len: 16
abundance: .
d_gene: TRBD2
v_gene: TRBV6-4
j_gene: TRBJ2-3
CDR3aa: CASSASSGDEGDTQYF
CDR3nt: TGTGCCAGCAGTGCGTCTAGCGGCGATGAGGGAGATACGCAGTATTTT

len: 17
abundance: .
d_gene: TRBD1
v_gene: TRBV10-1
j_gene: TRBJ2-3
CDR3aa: CASSERDDRGGTDTQYF
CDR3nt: TGCGCCAGCAGCGAGAGGGACGACAGGGGCGGAACAGATACGCAGTATTTT

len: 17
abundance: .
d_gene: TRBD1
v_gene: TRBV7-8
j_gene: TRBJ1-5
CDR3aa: CASSLEDRLNSNQPQHF
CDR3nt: TGTGCCAGCAGCCTAGAGGACAGGCTAAATAGCAATCAGCCCCAGCATTTT

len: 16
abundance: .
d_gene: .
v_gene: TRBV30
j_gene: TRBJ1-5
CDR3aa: CAWSVSAGSSNQPQHF
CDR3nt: TGTGCCTGGAGTGTGTCCGCAGGAAGTAGCAATCAGCCCCAGCATTTT

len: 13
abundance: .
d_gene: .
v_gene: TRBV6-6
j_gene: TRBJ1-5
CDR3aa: CASKDRLDQPQHF
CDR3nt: TGTGCCAGCAAAGACAGGTTGGATCAGCCCCAGCATTTT

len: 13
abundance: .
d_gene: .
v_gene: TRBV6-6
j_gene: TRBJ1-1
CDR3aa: CASSQPGGTEAFF
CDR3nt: TGTGCCAGCAGCCAGCCGGGGGGCACTGAAGCTTTCTTT

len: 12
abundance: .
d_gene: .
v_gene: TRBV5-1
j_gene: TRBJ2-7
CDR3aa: CASSSGFPEQYF
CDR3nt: TGCGCCAGCAGCTCAGGGTTTCCCGAGCAGTACTTC

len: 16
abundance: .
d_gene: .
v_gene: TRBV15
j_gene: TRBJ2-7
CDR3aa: CATSRPTVGQQAEQYF
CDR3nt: TGTGCCACCAGCAGACCGACGGTGGGGCAACAAGCCGAGCAGTACTTC

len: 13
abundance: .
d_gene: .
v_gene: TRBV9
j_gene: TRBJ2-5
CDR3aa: CASSVTGEETQYF
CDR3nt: TGTGCCAGCAGCGTAACAGGAGAGGAGACCCAGTACTTC

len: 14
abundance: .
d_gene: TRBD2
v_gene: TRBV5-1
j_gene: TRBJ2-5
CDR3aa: CASRKGGAQETQYF
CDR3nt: TGCGCCAGCAGAAAGGGAGGGGCCCAAGAGACCCAGTACTTC

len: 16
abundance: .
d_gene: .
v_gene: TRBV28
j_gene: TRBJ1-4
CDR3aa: CASSLDRSATNEKLFF
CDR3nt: TGTGCCAGCAGTTTGGACAGATCTGCAACTAATGAAAAACTGTTTTTT

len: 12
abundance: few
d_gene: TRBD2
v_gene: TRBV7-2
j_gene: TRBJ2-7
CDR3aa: CASSLELAGQYF
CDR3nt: TGTGCCAGCAGCTTAGAACTAGCGGGACAGTACTTC

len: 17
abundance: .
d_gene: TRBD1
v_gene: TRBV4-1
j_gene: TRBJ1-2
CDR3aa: CASSQPEDRGAGYGYTF
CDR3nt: TGCGCCAGCAGCCAACCCGAGGACAGGGGCGCAGGCTATGGCTACACCTTC

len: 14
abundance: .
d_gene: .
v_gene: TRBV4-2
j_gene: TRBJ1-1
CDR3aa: CASSQPWTTDSAFF
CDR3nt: TGTGCCAGCAGCCAACCATGGACTACGGACTCGGCTTTCTTT

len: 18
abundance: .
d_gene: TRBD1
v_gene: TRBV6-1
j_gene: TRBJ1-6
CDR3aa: CASSEAGTGLSHNSPLHF
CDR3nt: TGTGCCAGCAGTGAAGCGGGGACAGGGCTCTCCCATAATTCACCCCTCCACTTT

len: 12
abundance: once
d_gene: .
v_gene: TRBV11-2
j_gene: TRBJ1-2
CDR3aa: CASSRGAYGYTF
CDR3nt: TGTGCCAGCAGCAGAGGGGCCTATGGCTACACCTTC

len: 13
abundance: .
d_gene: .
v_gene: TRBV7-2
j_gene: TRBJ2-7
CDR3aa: CASSLVTRDEQYF
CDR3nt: TGTGCCAGCAGCTTAGTCACAAGGGACGAGCAGTACTTC

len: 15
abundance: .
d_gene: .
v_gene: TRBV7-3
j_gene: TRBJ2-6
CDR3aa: CASRDWGSGANVLTF
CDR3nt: TGTGCCAGCAGGGATTGGGGCTCTGGGGCCAACGTCCTGACTTTC

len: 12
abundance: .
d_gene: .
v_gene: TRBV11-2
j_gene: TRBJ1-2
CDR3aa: CASSSGKAGYTF
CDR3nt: TGTGCCAGCAGCTCCGGCAAAGCTGGCTACACCTTC

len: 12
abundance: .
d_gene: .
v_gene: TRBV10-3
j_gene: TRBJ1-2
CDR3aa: CAISESAGSYTF
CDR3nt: TGTGCCATCAGTGAGTCGGCAGGGAGCTACACCTTC

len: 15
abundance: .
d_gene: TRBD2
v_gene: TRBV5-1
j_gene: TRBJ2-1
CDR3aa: CASSPRTSGGNEQFF
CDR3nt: TGCGCCAGCAGCCCCCGGACTAGCGGGGGGAATGAGCAGTTCTTC

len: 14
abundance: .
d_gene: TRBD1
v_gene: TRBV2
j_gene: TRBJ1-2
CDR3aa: CASSVGQGNYGYTF
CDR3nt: TGTGCCAGCAGTGTTGGACAGGGGAACTATGGCTACACCTTC

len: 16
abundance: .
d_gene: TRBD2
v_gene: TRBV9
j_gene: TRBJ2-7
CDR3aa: CASSPQLSGGVREQYF
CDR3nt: TGTGCCAGCAGCCCCCAACTTAGCGGGGGGGTTCGCGAGCAGTACTTC

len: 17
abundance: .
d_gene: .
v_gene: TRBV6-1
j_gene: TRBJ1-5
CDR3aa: CASSEFIGGPGNQPQHF
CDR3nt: TGTGCCAGCAGTGAGTTCATTGGGGGGCCGGGGAATCAGCCCCAGCATTTT

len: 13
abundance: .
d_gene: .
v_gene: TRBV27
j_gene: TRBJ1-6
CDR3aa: CASRGQFNSPLHF
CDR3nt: TGTGCCAGCAGAGGGCAATTCAATTCACCCCTCCACTTT

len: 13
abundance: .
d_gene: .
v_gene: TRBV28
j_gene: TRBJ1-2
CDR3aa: CASSFGQGLGYTF
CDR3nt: TGTGCCAGCAGTTTTGGGCAGGGATTAGGCTACACCTTC

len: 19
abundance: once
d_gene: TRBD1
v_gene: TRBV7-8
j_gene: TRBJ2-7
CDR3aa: CASSLFAPGRTGYSYEQYF
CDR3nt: TGTGCCAGCAGCTTATTCGCCCCCGGGCGGACAGGTTATTCCTACGAGCAGTACTTC

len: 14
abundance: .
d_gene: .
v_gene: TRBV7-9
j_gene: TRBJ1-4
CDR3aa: CASSLWETNEKLFF
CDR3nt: TGTGCCAGCAGCTTATGGGAGACTAATGAAAAACTGTTTTTT

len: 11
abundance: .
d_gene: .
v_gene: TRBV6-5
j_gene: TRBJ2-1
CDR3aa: CASTSWGEQFF
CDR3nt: TGTGCCAGCACATCGTGGGGGGAGCAGTTCTTC

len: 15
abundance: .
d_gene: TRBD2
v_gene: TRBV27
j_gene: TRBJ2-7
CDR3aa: CASSSRLAGGYEQYF
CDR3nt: TGTGCCAGCAGTTCTAGACTAGCGGGAGGATACGAGCAGTACTTC

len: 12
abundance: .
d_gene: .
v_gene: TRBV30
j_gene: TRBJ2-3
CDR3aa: CAWDKLTDTQYF
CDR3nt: TGTGCCTGGGACAAACTCACAGATACGCAGTATTTT

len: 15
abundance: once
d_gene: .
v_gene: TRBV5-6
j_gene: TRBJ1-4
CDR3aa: CASSLYRATNEKLFF
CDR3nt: TGTGCCAGCAGCTTATACAGGGCAACTAATGAAAAACTGTTTTTT

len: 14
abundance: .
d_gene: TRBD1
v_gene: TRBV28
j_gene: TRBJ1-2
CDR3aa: CASKPGQGNYGYTF
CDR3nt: TGTGCCAGCAAACCGGGACAGGGGAACTATGGCTACACCTTC

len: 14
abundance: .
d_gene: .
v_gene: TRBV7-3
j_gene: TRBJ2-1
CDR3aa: CASSLDGVSYEQFF
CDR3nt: TGTGCCAGCAGCTTAGACGGGGTATCGTATGAGCAGTTCTTC

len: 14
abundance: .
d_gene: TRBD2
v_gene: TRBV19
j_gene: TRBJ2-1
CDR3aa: CASNIGGRYNEQFF
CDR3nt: TGTGCCAGTAATATAGGCGGGAGGTACAATGAGCAGTTCTTC

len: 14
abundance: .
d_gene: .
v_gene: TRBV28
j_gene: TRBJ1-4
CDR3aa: CASRGLGPNEKLFF
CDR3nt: TGTGCCAGCAGAGGACTGGGCCCAAATGAAAAACTGTTTTTT

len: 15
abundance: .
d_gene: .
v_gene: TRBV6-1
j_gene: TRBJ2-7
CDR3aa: CASRGDISLTYEQYF
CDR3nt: TGTGCCAGCAGAGGGGACATTAGCCTCACCTACGAGCAGTACTTC

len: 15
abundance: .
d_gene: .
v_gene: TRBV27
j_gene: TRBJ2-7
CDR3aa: CASSFGRGPAYEQYF
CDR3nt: TGTGCCAGCAGTTTTGGCAGGGGACCTGCCTACGAGCAGTACTTC